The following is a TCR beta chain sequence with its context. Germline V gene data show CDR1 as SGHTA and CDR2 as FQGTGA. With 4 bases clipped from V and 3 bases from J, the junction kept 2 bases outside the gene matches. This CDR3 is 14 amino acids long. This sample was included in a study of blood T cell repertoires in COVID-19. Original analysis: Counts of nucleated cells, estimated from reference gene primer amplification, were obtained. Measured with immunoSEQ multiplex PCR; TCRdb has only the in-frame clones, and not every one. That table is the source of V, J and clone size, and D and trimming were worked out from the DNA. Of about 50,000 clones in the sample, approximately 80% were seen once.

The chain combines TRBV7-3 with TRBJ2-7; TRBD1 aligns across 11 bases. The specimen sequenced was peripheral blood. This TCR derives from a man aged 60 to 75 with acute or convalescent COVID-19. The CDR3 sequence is CASSWGQGDYEQYF. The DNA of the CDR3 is TGTGCCAGCAGCTGGGGACAGGGGGACTACGAGCAGTACTTC.